These 2 T cell receptor beta chains were sequenced from one sample in a study of cytomegalovirus exposure and HLA in healthy donors (dated by TCRdb to about 2017). Libraries were made using the immunoSEQ multiplex PCR assay. For the multiplex PCR, a mixture combining 60 forward primers for TCR Vbeta segments and 13 reverse primers for TCR Jbeta segments was used. Not all clones reach the TCRdb copy of this immuneACCESS table, which keeps in-frame sequences only. Checked studies attribute under half of the gap to unresolved V genes and leave the rest unexplained. This sample has tens of thousands of clones in its table, and around 68% of those were observed once. The top ten constitute roughly 9.7% of the sample. The sample was PBMCs. The origin of the receptors is a young woman in good health and CMV-seronegative.

The chain combines TRBV4-2 with TRBJ2-1; possibly TRBD2 for D (6 bases). The V end was cut by 4 bases, the J end by 8 bases, with 12 bases between. CDR3 size: 13 residues. The V gene's germline CDR1 is LGHNA and CDR2 YNFKEQ. The CDR3 protein is CASSRRDGDEQFF. CDR3 nucleotides: TGTGCCAGCAGCCGGCGGGACGGCGATGAGCAGTTCTTC.

The rearrangement links TRBV19 to TRBJ2-7; D is unclear. The germline V and J ends were trimmed by 7 bases and 2 bases, with 6 bases remaining between them. Germline V gene sequence: CDR1 LNHDA, CDR2 SQIVND (reference sequence). The CDR3 has 11 residues. The CDR3 region has the DNA TGTGCCAGTATCGAGCCCTACGAGCAGTACTTC. It is translated as CASIEPYEQYF. Full variable domain (outside the CDR3, taken from reference TRBV19 and TRBJ2-7): DGGITQSPKYLFRKEGQNVTLSCEQNLNHDAMYWYRQDPGQGLRLIYYSQIVNDFQKGDIAEGYSVSREKKESFPLTVTSAQKNPTAFYLCASIEPYEQYFGPGTRLTVT.